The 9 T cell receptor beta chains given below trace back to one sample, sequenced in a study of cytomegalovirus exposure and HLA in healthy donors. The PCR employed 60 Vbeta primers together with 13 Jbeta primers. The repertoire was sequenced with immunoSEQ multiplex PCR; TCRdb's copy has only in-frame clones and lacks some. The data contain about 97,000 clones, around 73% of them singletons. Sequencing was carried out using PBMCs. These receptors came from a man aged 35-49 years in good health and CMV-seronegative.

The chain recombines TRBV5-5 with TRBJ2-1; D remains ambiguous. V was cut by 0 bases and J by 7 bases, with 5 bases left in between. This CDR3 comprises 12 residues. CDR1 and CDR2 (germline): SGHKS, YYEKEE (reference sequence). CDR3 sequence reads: CASSLAENEQFF. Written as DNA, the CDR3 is TGTGCCAGCAGCTTGGCCGAGAATGAGCAGTTCTTC.

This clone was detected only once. The CDR3 loop is CASSRDSLEETQYF. Here the CDR3 DNA reads TGTGCCAGCTCACGGGACTCGCTGGAAGAGACCCAGTACTTC. The chain recombines TRBV18 with TRBJ2-5; D might be TRBD2 (6 bases). Trimming removed 4 bases from V and 3 bases from J, with 12 bases in between. The CDR3 totals 14 residues. CDR1 is KGHSH, CDR2 LQKENI, per germline.

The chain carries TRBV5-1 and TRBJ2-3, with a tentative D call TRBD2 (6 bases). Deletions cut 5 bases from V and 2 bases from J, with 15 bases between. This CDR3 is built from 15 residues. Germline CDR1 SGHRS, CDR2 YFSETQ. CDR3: CASSRGVALTDTQYF. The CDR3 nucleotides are TGCGCCAGCAGTCGCGGGGTGGCTCTCACAGATACGCAGTATTTT.

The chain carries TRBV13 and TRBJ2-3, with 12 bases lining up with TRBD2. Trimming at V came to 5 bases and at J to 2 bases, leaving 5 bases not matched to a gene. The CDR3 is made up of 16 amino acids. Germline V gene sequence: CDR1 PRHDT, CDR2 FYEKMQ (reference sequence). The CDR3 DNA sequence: TGTGCCAGCAGCCTACTAGCGGGGGGATACACAGATACGCAGTATTTT. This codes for CASSLLAGGYTDTQYF. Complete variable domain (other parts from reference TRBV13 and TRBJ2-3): AAGVIQSPRHLIKEKRETATLKCYPIPRHDTVYWYQQGPGQDPQFLISFYEKMQSDKGSIPDRFSAQQFSDYHSELNMSSLELGDSALYFCASSLLAGGYTDTQYFGPGTRLTVL.

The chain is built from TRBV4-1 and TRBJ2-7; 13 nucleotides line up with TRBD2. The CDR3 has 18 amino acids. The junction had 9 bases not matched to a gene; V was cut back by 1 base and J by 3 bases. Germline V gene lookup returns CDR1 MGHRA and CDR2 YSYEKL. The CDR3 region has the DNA TGCGCCAGCAGCCAAGTACGAACTAGCGGGGGGGCCAGCTACGAGCAGTACTTC. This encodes CASSQVRTSGGASYEQYF.

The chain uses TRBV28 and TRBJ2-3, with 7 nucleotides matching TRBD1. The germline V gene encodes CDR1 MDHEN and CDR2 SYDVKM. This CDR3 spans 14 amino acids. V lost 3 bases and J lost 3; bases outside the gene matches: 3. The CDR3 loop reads CASSFLQGTDTQYF. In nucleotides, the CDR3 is TGTGCCAGCAGTTTCTTACAGGGGACAGATACGCAGTATTTT.

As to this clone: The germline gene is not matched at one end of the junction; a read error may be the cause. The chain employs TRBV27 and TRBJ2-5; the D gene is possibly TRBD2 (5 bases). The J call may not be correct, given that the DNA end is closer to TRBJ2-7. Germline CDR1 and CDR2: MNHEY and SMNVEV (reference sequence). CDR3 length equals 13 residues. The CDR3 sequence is CASSLSGDYEQYF. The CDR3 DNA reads TGTGCCAGCAGTCTATCCGGGGACTACGAGCAGTACTTC.

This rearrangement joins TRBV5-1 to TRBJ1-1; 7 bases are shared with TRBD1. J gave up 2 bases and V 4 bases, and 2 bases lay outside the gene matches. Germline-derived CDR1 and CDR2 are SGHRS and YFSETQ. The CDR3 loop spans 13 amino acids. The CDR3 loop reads CASSKGANTEAFF. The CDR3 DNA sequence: TGCGCCAGCAGCAAGGGGGCCAACACTGAAGCTTTCTTT.

Written as DNA, the CDR3 is TGTGCCAGCAGTTACTCGATAGGGGGCGAGCAGTACTTC. It is translated as CASSYSIGGEQYF. The chain is built from TRBV6-5 and TRBJ2-7; TRBD1 is a possible D gene (6 bases). Trimming stripped 0 bases from V and 6 bases from J, with 9 bases between. Germline V CDR1 and CDR2: MNHEY, SVGAGI. CDR3 length: 13 residues.